Presented here are 15 T cell receptor beta chains from one specimen sequenced in a study of T-cell memory formation after mild COVID-19. In TCRdb, the 5' RACE reads were re-called with MiXCR into one record per CDR3 protein. The table shows 150,000 or so distinct CDR3 sequences, with around 15% occurring only once. Material: PBMCs or a T cell subset sorted from them (not recorded which). The receptor set was obtained from an adult woman who had mild COVID-19 (a few samples of this study predate the infection). Cell type and time point are not known.

The sample holds a few counts of this clonotype. The CDR3 coding sequence is TGCAGCGTTGAGTATAACGGTGAGCAGTTCTTC. Its protein is CSVEYNGEQFF. The chain employs TRBV29-1 and TRBJ2-1; D is uncertain. Germline assignment: CDR1 SQVTM and CDR2 ANQGSEA. The CDR3 sequence is 11 residues long. Trimming shortened V by 3 bases and J by 9 bases, and 9 bases separated the two germline ends.

This chain uses TRBV30 with TRBJ2-5; TRBD2 agrees at 7 bases. CDR1 is GTSNPN, CDR2 SVGIG, per germline (reference sequence). This CDR3 contains 12 residues. V shed 4 bases and J 7 bases; nucleotides not matched to a gene: 6. In DNA form, the CDR3 reads TGTGCCTGGACAAGCGGGACGGGGACCCAGTACTTC. Protein sequence: CAWTSGTGTQYF.

This clonotype was observed many times. The chain is built from TRBV12-3 or TRBV12-4 and TRBJ2-4; 10 nucleotides agree with TRBD2. The CDR3 contains 15 residues. V was pared by 3 bases and J by 6 bases, with 5 bases of the junction left unmatched. CDR3 sequence: CASSFSSGRGNIQYF. The CDR3 DNA is TGTGCCAGCAGTTTTTCTAGCGGGAGAGGAAACATTCAGTACTTC.

This clonotype appeared a few times. The chain is built from TRBV5-6 and TRBJ1-4; a weak D match, TRBD1 (5 bases). This CDR3 region has 15 residues. Per the germline V gene, CDR1 is SGHDT and CDR2 is YYEEEE. V was pared by 1 base and J by 8 bases, with 15 bases between. The CDR3 bases are TGTGCCAGCAGCTTGAGGGCAGGGTCTTGGGAAAAACTGTTTTTT. Its protein product is CASSLRAGSWEKLFF.

This clonotype was observed a handful of times. The chain carries TRBV20-1 and TRBJ2-7, with no clear D. Trimming stripped 6 bases from V and 3 bases from J, with 9 bases between. CDR3 length equals 11 residues. Looked up from germline, CDR1 is DFQATT and CDR2 is SNEGSKA (reference sequence). The CDR3 spells CSAPYSYEQYF. Written as DNA, the CDR3 is TGCAGTGCACCTTACAGCTACGAGCAGTACTTC.

This clonotype appeared a few times. This rearrangement joins TRBV6-1 to TRBJ1-1, with D possibly matching TRBD1 (5 bases). V lost 1 base and J 2 bases, leaving 11 bases between the germline ends. The germline CDR1 and CDR2 sequences are MNHNS and SASEGT. The CDR3 is 15 amino acids. CDR3 sequence: CASSEGTRGNTEAFF. CDR3 nucleotides: TGTGCCAGCAGTGAAGGTACAAGGGGAAACACTGAAGCTTTCTTT.

The chain carries TRBV12-3 or TRBV12-4 and TRBJ2-5, with D possibly TRBD1 on 7 matching bases. Trimming cost V 5 bases and J 5 bases, with 18 bases left between them. The CDR3 runs to 15 residues. The CDR3 protein is CASSGNGGQRETQYF. Here the CDR3 DNA reads TGTGCCAGCAGTGGAAACGGGGGACAGCGTGAGACCCAGTACTTC.

The genes are TRBV10-3 and TRBJ2-7, with D uncertain. The length of the CDR3 is 14 residues. V lost 2 bases to trimming and J lost 1 base, with 9 bases between them. Germline CDR1 reads ENHRY; CDR2 reads SYGVKD. The CDR3 nucleotides read TGTGCCATCAGTGAGCCATCCGGATCCTACGAGCAGTACTTC. Translation: CAISEPSGSYEQYF.

There are a few counts of this clonotype. The genes are TRBV20-1 and TRBJ2-7, with 8 positions matching TRBD2. The trim removed 0 bases at V and 4 bases at J, leaving 8 bases unmatched. The CDR3 totals 15 residues. Germline CDR1 reads DFQATT; CDR2 reads SNEGSKA (reference sequence). The CDR3 bases are TGCAGTGCTAGAGATGCGAGCGGGAGTTCGTACGAGCAGTACTTC. This sequence encodes CSARDASGSSYEQYF.

CDR3 sequence: CASSSPGNSGEKLFF. The CDR3 bases are TGTGCCAGCAGTTCTCCAGGGAACAGTGGTGAAAAACTGTTTTTT. The chain couples TRBV2 to TRBJ1-4; possible D gene TRBD1, 5 bases. The CDR3 runs 15 residues. V was pared by 5 bases and J by 7 bases, with 17 bases between. Germline V lookup: CDR1 SNHLY, CDR2 FYNNEI. The full variable domain, its missing parts supplied by reference TRBV2 and TRBJ1-4, is EPEVTQTPSHQVTQMGQEVILRCVPISNHLYFYWYRQILGQKVEFLVSFYNNEISEKSEIFDDQFSVERPDGSNFTLKIRSTKLEDSAMYFCASSSPGNSGEKLFFGSGTQLSVL.

A few counts support this clonotype. The chain recombines TRBV4-1 with TRBJ1-2; 7 nucleotides line up with TRBD1. The ends lost 3 bases at V and 7 bases at J; junction bases unmatched: 5. The CDR3 has 13 amino acids. The germline V gene encodes CDR1 MGHRA and CDR2 YSYEKL. The CDR3 nucleotides are TGCGCCAGCAGCCAGGCGACAGGGTTTGGCTACACCTTC. Protein product: CASSQATGFGYTF.

Ten or more counts support this clonotype. The rearrangement uses TRBV6-6 and TRBJ2-5; TRBD2 might be the D (8 bases). V was trimmed by 8 bases and J by 5 bases, leaving 18 bases between them. Germline V gene sequence: CDR1 MNHNY, CDR2 SVGAGI (reference sequence). The CDR3 totals 14 residues. CDR3 residues: CASGYGRGQETQYF. CDR3 in DNA: TGTGCCAGCGGGTACGGGAGGGGGCAGGAGACCCAGTACTTC.

In its sample, this clonotype was seen a few times. The gene calls are TRBV20-1 and TRBJ1-2; possibly TRBD1 for D (5 bases). The CDR3 is 17 amino acids. Trimming took 4 bases from V and 3 from J, leaving 24 bases between them. The germline CDR1 and CDR2 sequences are DFQATT and SNEGSKA (reference sequence). CDR3 protein: CSATLSTRQKSHYGYTF. The CDR3 DNA follows: TGCAGTGCTACCCTCTCCACGAGACAGAAATCCCACTATGGCTACACCTTC.

The V call is TRBV4-1, the J call TRBJ1-3; D perhaps matches TRBD1 (6 bases). The CDR3 has 15 amino acids. V lost 1 base and J 4 bases, leaving 11 bases between the germline ends. CDR1 is MGHRA, CDR2 YSYEKL, per germline. The CDR3 coding sequence is TGCGCCAGCAGCCAAGCGGGGGCGGGAGGAAACACCATATATTTT. It codes for CASSQAGAGGNTIYF.

This clonotype appeared a few times. V and J are TRBV2 and TRBJ2-1, with TRBD2 identical over 11 bases. Trimming cost V 6 bases and J 1 base; bases outside gene matches: 5. The CDR3 totals 16 residues. Germline V gene lookup returns CDR1 SNHLY and CDR2 FYNNEI. In DNA, the CDR3 is TGTGCCAGCAGCAGGGGACTAGCGGTGTCCTACAATGAGCAGTTCTTC. Encoded protein: CASSRGLAVSYNEQFF.